This T cell receptor beta chain was profiled in a study of response to subunit inactivated influenza vaccine. This clonotype was observed a few times. Its specificity is unknown. Study-wide points: Authors suggested each seasonal influenza vaccination recruits few new T cells.

In TCRdb, the RT-PCR reads were re-called with MiXCR into one record per CDR3 protein. The repertoire consists of around 500,000 distinct CDR3 sequences, with approximately 9.9% occurring once and the leading ten covering over 9.5%. This CDR3 spans 16 amino acids. Deletions cut 0 bases from V and 0 bases from J, with 9 bases between. Germline V gives CDR1 MNHEY, CDR2 SVGAGI. The sample in question was PBMCs from blood, obtained 45 days after vaccination. The TCR comes from a man aged 50-59 years who received an inactivated influenza vaccine. V is TRBV6-5 and J is TRBJ2-4; a weak D match, TRBD2 (6 bases). The CDR3 DNA follows: TGTGCCAGCAGTTACTCTTTAGCGGTAGCCAAAAACATTCAGTACTTC. Translation gives CASSYSLAVAKNIQYF.